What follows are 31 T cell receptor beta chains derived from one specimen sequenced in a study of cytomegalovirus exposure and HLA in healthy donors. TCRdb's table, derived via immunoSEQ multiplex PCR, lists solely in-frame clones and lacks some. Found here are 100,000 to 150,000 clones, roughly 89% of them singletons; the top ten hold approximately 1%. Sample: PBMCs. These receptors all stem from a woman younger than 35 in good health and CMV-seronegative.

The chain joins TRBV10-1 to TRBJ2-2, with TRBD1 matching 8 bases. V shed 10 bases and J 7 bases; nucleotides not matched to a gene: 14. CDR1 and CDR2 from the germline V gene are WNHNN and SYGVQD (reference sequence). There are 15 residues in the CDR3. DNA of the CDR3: TGCGCCACCCAACCCGGACAGGGTACCGGCGGGGAGCTGTTTTTT. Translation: CATQPGQGTGGELFF.

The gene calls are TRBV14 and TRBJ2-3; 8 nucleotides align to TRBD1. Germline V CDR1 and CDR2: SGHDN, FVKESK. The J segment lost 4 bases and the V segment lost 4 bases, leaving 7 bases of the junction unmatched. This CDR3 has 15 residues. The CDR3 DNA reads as TGTGCCAGCAGCCTTCCTAGGACAGGGCCAGATACGCAGTATTTT. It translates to CASSLPRTGPDTQYF.

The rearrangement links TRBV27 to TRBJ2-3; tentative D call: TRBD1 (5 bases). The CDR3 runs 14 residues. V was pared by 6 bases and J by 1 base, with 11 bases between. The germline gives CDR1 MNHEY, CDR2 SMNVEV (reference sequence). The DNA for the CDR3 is TGTGCCAGCAGCCCCCTAGGGGGCACAGATACGCAGTATTTT. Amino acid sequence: CASSPLGGTDTQYF.

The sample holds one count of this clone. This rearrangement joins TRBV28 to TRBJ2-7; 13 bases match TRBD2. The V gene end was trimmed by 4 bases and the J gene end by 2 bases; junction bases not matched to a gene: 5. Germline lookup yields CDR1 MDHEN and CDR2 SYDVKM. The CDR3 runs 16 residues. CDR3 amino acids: CASSSWTSGGAYEQYV. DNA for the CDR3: TGTGCCAGCAGTTCCTGGACTAGCGGGGGAGCCTACGAGCAGTACGTC.

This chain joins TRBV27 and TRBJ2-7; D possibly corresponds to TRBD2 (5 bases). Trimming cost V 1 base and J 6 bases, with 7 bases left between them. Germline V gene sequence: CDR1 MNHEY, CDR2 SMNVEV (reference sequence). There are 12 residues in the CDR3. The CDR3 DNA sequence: TGTGCCAGCAGTTTATTAGGAGGCGAGCAGTACTTC. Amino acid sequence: CASSLLGGEQYF.

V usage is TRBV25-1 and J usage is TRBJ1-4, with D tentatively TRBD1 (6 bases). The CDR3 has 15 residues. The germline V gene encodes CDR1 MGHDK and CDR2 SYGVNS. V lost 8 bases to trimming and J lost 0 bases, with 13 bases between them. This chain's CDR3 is CASRDTGTTNEKLFF. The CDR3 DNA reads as TGTGCCAGCCGGGACACCGGTACAACTAATGAAAAACTGTTTTTT.

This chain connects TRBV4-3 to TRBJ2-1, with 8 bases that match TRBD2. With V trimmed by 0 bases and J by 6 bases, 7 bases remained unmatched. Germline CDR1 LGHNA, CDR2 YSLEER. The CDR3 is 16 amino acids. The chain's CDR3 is CASSQDRASGSNEQFF. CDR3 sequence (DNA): TGCGCCAGCAGCCAAGATCGGGCGAGCGGGAGCAATGAGCAGTTCTTC.

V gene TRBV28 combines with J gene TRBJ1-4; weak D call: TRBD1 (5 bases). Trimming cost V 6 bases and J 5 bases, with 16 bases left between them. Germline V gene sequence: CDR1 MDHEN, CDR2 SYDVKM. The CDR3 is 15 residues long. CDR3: CASSFSGGPNEKLFF. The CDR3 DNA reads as TGTGCCAGCAGCTTTTCGGGGGGACCCAATGAAAAACTGTTTTTT.

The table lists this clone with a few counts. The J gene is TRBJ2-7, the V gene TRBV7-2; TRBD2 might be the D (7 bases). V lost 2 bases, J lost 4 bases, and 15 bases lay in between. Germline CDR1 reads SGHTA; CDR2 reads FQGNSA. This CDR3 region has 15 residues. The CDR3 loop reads CASSLWEGGGYEQYF. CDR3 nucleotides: TGTGCCAGCAGCTTATGGGAGGGAGGGGGATACGAGCAGTACTTC.

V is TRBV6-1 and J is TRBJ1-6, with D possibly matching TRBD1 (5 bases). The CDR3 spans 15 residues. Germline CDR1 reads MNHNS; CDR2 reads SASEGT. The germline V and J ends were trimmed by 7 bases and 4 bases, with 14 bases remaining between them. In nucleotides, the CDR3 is TGTGCCAGCACCAAACAGGCCTTATATAATTCACCCCTCCACTTT. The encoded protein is CASTKQALYNSPLHF.

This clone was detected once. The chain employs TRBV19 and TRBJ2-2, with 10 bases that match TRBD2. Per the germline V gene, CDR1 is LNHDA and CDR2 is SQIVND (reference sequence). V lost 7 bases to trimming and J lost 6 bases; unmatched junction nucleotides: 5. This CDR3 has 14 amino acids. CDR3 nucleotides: TGTGCCAGTATGTCACTAGCGGGGCCCGGGGAGCTGTTTTTT. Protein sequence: CASMSLAGPGELFF.

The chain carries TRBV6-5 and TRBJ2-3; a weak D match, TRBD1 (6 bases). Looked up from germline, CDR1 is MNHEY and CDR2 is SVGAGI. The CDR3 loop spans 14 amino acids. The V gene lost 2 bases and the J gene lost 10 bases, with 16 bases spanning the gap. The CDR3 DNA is TGTGCCAGCAGTTACGAGTGGGGGCCAAGTGCGCAGTATTTT. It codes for CASSYEWGPSAQYF.

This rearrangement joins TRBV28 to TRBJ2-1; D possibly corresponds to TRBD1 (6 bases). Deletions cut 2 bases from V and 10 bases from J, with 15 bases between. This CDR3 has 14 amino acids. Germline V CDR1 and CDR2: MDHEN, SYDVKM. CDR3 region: CASSLGFRGWEQFF. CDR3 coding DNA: TGTGCCAGCAGTTTAGGGTTCAGGGGTTGGGAGCAGTTCTTC.

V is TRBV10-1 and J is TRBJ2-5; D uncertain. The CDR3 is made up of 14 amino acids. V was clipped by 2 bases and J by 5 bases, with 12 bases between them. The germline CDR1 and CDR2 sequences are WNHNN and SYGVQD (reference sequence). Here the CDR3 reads CASSEPGFGETQYF. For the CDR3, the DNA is TGCGCCAGCAGTGAGCCGGGTTTCGGGGAGACCCAGTACTTC.

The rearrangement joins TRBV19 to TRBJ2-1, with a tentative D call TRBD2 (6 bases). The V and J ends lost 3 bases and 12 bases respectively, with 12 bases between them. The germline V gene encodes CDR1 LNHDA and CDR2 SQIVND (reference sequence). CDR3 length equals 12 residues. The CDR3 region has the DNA TGTGCCAGTAGTATCGGGACTCCCCCGCAGTTCTTC. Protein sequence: CASSIGTPPQFF. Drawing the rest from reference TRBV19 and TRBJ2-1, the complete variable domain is DGGITQSPKYLFRKEGQNVTLSCEQNLNHDAMYWYRQDPGQGLRLIYYSQIVNDFQKGDIAEGYSVSREKKESFPLTVTSAQKNPTAFYLCASSIGTPPQFFGPGTRLTVL.

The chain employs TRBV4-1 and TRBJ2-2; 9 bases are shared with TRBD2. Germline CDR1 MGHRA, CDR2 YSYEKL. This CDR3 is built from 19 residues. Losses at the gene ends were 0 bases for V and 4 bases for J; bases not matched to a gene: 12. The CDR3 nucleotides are TGCGCCAGCAGCCAAGATGGGATGCGTAGCGGGAGAGGCACCGGGGAGCTGTTTTTT. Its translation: CASSQDGMRSGRGTGELFF.

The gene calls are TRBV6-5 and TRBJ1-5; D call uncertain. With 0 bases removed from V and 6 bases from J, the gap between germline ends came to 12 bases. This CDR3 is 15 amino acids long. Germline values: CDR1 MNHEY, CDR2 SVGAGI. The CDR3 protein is CASSYSVPGSQPQHF. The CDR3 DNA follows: TGTGCCAGCAGTTACTCGGTGCCAGGATCTCAGCCCCAGCATTTT.

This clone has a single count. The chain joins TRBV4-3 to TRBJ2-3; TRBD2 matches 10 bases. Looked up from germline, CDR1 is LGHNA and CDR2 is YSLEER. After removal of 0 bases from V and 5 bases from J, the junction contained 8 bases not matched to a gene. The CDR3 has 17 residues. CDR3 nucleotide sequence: TGCGCCAGCAGCCAAGATAGTAGGCCTAGCGGGAGAGATACGCAGTATTTT. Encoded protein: CASSQDSRPSGRDTQYF.

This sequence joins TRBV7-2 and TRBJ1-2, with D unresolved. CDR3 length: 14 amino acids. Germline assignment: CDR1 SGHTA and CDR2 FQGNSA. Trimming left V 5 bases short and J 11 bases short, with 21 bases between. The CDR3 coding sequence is TGTGCCAGCAGCCAAGGCCTGGACTGGTCCGGTTACACCTTC. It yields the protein CASSQGLDWSGYTF.

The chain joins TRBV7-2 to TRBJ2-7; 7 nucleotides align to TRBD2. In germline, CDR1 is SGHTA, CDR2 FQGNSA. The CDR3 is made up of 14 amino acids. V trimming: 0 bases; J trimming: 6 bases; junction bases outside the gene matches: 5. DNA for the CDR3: TGTGCCAGCAGCTTAGCGGGAGGGCCAGGCGAGCAGTACTTC. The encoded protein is CASSLAGGPGEQYF.

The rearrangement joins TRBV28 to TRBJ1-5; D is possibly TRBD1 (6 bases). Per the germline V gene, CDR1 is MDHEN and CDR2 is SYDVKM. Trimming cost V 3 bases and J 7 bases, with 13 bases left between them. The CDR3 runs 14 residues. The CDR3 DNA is TGTGCCAGCAGTTTGCGTCAGGGACAACAGCCCCAGCATTTT. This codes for CASSLRQGQQPQHF.

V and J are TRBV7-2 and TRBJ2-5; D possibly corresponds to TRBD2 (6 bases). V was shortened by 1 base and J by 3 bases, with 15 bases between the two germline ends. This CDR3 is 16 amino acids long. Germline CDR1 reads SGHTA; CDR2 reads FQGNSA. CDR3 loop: CASSLGGGAGEETQYF. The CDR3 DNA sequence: TGTGCCAGCAGCTTAGGTGGAGGGGCCGGGGAAGAGACCCAGTACTTC.

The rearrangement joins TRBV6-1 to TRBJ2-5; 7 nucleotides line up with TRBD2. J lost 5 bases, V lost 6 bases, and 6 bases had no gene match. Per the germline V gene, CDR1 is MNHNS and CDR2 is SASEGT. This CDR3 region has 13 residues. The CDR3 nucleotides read TGTGCCAGCAGGGACGCGGGGGTGGAGACCCAGTACTTC. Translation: CASRDAGVETQYF.

The CDR3 nucleotides read TGTGCCAGCTCACAGGCGGGAGAAGGCACCGGGGAGCTGTTTTTT. It codes for CASSQAGEGTGELFF. J is TRBJ2-2 and V is TRBV18; 7 nucleotides match TRBD2. J was trimmed by 4 bases and V by 4 bases; bases with no gene match: 6. Germline assignment: CDR1 KGHSH and CDR2 LQKENI. This CDR3 is 15 amino acids long.

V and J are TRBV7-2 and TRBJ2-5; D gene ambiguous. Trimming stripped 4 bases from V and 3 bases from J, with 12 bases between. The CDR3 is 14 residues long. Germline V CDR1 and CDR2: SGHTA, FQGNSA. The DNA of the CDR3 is TGTGCCAGCAGCTACAATTCACCTGAAGAGACCCAGTACTTC. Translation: CASSYNSPEETQYF.

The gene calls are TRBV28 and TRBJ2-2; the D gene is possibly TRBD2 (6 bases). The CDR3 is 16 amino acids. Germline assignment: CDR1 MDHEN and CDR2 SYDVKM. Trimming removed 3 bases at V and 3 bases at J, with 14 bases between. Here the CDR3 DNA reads TGTGCCAGCAGTTTTTACGGGAGAAGTGACACCGGGGAGCTGTTTTTT. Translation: CASSFYGRSDTGELFF.

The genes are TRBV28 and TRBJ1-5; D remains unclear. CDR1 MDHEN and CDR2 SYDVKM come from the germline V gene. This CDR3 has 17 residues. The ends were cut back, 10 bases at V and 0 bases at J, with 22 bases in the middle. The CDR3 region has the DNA TGTGCCACCTCAGTTTACGGGAAAGGATATAGCAATCAGCCCCAGCATTTT. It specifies CATSVYGKGYSNQPQHF.

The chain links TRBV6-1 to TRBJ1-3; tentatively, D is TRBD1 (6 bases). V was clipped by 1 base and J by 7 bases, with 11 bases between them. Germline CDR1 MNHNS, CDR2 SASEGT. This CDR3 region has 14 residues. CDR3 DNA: TGTGCCAGCAGTGAAGAGGGGGAAGGGAACACCATATATTTT. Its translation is CASSEEGEGNTIYF.

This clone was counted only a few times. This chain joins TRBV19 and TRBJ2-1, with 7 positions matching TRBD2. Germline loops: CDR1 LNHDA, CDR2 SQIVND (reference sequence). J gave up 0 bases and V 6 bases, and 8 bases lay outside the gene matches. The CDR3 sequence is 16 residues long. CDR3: CASSTLAQSSYNEQFF. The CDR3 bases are TGTGCCAGTAGCACACTAGCGCAGAGCTCCTACAATGAGCAGTTCTTC.

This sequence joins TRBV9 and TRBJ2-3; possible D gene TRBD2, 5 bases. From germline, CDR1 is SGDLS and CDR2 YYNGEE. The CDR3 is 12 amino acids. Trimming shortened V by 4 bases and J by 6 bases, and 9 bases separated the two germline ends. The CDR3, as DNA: TGTGCCAGCAGCACCCGAGGGGATACGCAGTATTTT. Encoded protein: CASSTRGDTQYF.

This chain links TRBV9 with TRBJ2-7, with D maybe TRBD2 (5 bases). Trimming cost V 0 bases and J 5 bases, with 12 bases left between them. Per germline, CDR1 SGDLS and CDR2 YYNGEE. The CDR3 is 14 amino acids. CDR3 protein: CASSVASGFDEQYF. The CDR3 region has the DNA TGTGCCAGCAGCGTAGCTTCGGGGTTCGACGAGCAGTACTTC. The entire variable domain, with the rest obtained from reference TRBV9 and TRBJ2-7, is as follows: DSGVTQTPKHLITATGQRVTLRCSPRSGDLSVYWYQQSLDQGLQFLIQYYNGEERAKGNILERFSAQQFPDLHSELNLSSLELGDSALYFCASSVASGFDEQYFGPGTRLTVT.